These T cell receptor beta chains were read from a single sample in a study of regulatory T cells. TCRdb's copy holds only in-frame clones and misses some; the assay was immunoSEQ multiplex PCR. This sample has 3,000 to 5,000 clones, with about nine tenths found just once. The sample consisted of CD4+ Tregs sorted from blood. All receptors derive from a child aged 2-15 years with CD3G deficiency. Each CDR3 is given with its conserved first and last residue. The D gene is left open where the match is weak. Clone size is shown for a subset of rows, as once, few, many or a class of expanded clone.

abundance	d_gene	v_gene	j_gene	CDR3aa	CDR3nt
NA	NA	TRBV27	TRBJ2-1	CASSLLPRDRLFF	TGTGCCAGCAGTTTACTCCCCCGGGACCGCTTGTTCTTC
NA	NA	TRBV28	TRBJ2-3	CASSPQTRAQYF	TGTGCCAGCAGTCCCCAGACTAGGGCGCAGTATTTT
NA	NA	TRBV5-1	TRBJ2-2	CASSLDGRNRGELFF	TGCGCCAGCAGCTTGGACGGGCGAAATAGGGGGGAGCTGTTTTTT
NA	TRBD1	TRBV6-5	TRBJ1-5	CASLGGYPGQPQHF	TGTGCCAGCTTAGGGGGCTATCCCGGGCAGCCCCAGCATTTT
once	NA	TRBV6-1	TRBJ2-7	CASSEAAGTYEQYF	TGTGCCAGCAGTGAAGCTGCCGGAACCTACGAGCAGTACTTC
NA	NA	TRBV18	TRBJ2-2	CASSIRGIETGELFF	TGTGCCAGCTCAATCCGCGGGATAGAAACCGGGGAGCTGTTTTTT
few	TRBD1	TRBV5-1	TRBJ2-7	CASSSGQDSYEQYF	TGCGCCAGCAGCTCCGGACAGGACTCCTACGAGCAGTACTTC
NA	NA	TRBV6-6	TRBJ1-2	CASGRRGGAGYGYTF	TGTGCCAGCGGTCGCCGAGGGGGGGCCGGGTATGGCTACACCTTC
NA	TRBD2	TRBV12-5	TRBJ2-3	CASGLTGGTDTQYF	TGTGCTAGTGGTCTAACCGGGGGGACAGATACGCAGTATTTT
NA	NA	TRBV10-1	TRBJ2-4	CASDEENIQYF	TGCGCCTCGGACGAGGAAAACATTCAGTACTTC
NA	NA	TRBV28	TRBJ1-5	CATARGGYSNQPQHF	TGTGCCACCGCTAGGGGGGGCTATAGCAATCAGCCCCAGCATTTT
NA	TRBD1	TRBV6-1	TRBJ2-7	CASSVGQGLYEQYF	TGTGCCAGCAGTGTCGGACAGGGTCTCTACGAGCAGTACTTC
NA	TRBD2	TRBV28	TRBJ2-6	CASSSGGRAVSGANVLTF	TGTGCCAGCAGTTCTGGGGGGAGGGCCGTTTCAGGGGCCAACGTCCTGACTTTC
NA	NA	TRBV28	TRBJ1-5	CASSLGGGGQPQHF	TGTGCCAGCAGTTTAGGAGGGGGGGGTCAGCCCCAGCATTTT
NA	NA	TRBV6-1	TRBJ2-7	CASSDPMPYEQYF	TGTGCCAGCAGTGACCCAATGCCCTACGAGCAGTACTTC
once	TRBD1	TRBV28	TRBJ1-2	CASSPGGISHGYTF	TGTGCCAGCAGTCCAGGGGGCATATCCCATGGCTACACCTTC